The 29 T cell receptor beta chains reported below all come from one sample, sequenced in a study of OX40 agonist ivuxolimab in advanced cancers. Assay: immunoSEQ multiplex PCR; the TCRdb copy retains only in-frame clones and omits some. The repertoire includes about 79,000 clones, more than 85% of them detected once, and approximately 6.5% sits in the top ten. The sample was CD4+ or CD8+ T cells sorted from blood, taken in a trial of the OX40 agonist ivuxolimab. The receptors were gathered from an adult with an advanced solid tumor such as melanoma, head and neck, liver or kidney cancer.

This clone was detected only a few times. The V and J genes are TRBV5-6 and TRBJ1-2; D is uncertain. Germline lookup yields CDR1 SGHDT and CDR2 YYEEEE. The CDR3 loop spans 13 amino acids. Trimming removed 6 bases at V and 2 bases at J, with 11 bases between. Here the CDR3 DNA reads TGTGCCAGCACCGTGACGGGGAACTATGGCTACACCTTC. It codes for CASTVTGNYGYTF.

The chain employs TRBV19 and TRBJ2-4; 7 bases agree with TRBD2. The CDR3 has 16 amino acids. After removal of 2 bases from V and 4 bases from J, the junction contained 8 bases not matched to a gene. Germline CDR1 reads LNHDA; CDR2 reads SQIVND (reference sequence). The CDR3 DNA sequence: TGTGCCAGTAGTATACGGGGGGTGGTAGGTAAAAACATTCAGTACTTC. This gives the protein CASSIRGVVGKNIQYF.

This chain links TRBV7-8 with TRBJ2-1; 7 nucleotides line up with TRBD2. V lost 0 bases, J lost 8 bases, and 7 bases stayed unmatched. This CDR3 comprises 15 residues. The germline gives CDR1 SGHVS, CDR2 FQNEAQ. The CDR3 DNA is TGTGCCAGCAGCTTAGCTAGCGGGCGAGCCGATGAGCAGTTCTTC. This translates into CASSLASGRADEQFF.

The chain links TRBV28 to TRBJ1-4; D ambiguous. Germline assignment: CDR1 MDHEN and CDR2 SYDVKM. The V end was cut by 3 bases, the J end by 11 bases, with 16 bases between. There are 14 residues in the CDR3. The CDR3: CASSFMRASGKLFF. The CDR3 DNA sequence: TGTGCCAGCAGTTTTATGAGGGCCAGCGGGAAACTGTTTTTT.

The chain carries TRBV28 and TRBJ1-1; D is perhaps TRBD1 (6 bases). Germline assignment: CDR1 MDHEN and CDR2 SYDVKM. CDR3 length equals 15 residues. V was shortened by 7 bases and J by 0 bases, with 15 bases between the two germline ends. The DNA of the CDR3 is TGTGCCAGCAACAGGGTCGTGGAGATGAACACTGAAGCTTTCTTT. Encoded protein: CASNRVVEMNTEAFF.

In DNA form, the CDR3 reads TGTGCCGGAGATAGCGGAAGCTCCTACGAGCAGTACTTC. Amino acids: CAGDSGSSYEQYF. V usage is TRBV5-4 and J usage is TRBJ2-5; a weak D match, TRBD2 (6 bases). The J call may be mistaken, given a closer DNA end match to TRBJ2-7. Germline V CDR1 and CDR2: SGHNT, YYREEE (reference sequence). This CDR3 has 13 residues.

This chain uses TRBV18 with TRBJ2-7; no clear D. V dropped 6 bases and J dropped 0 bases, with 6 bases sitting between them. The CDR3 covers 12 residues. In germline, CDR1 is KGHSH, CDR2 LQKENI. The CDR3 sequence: CASSQSSYEQYF. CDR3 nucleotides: TGTGCCAGCTCCCAAAGCTCCTACGAGCAGTACTTC.

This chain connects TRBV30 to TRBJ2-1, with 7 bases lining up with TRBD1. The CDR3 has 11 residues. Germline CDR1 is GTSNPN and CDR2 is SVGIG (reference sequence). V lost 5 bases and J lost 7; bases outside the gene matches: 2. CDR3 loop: CAWAQGNEQFF. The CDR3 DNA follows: TGTGCCTGGGCACAGGGGAATGAGCAGTTCTTC.

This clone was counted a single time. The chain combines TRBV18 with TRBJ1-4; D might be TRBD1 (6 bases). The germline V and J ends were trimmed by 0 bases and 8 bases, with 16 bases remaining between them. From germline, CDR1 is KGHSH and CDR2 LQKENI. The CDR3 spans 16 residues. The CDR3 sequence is CASSPPGRQGYEKLFF. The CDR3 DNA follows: TGTGCCAGCTCACCACCGGGTCGTCAGGGGTACGAAAAACTGTTTTTT. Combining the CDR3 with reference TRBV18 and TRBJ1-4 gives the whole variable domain NAGVMQNPRHLVRRRGQEARLRCSPMKGHSHVYWYRQLPEEGLKFMVYLQKENIIDESGMPKERFSAEFPKEGPSILRIQQVVRGDSAAYFCASSPPGRQGYEKLFFGSGTQLSVL.

The CDR3 sequence is CASSIDRWDQQFF. CDR3 DNA sequence: TGTGCCAGTAGTATAGATCGATGGGACCAGCAGTTCTTC. The V call is TRBV19, the J call TRBJ2-1, with D possibly called TRBD1 or TRBD2 (5 bases each). The germline V gene has CDR1 LNHDA and CDR2 SQIVND (reference sequence). V shed 0 bases and J shed 11 bases, with 11 bases lying between them. CDR3 length equals 13 residues. Using reference TRBV19 and TRBJ2-1 for the parts outside the CDR3, the full variable domain is DGGITQSPKYLFRKEGQNVTLSCEQNLNHDAMYWYRQDPGQGLRLIYYSQIVNDFQKGDIAEGYSVSREKKESFPLTVTSAQKNPTAFYLCASSIDRWDQQFFGPGTRLTVL.

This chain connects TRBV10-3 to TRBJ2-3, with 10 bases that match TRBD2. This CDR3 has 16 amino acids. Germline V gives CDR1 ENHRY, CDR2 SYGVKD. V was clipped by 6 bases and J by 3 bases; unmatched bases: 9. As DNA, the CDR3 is TGTGCCATCAGAAGCACTAGCGGGATATCAACAGATACGCAGTATTTT. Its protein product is CAIRSTSGISTDTQYF.

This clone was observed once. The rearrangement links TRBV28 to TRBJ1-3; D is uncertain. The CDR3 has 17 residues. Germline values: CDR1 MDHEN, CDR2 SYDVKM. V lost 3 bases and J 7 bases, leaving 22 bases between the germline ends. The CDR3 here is CASSLVGLTTGSNTIYF. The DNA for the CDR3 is TGTGCCAGCAGTTTGGTGGGTCTAACAACGGGTTCGAACACCATATATTTT.

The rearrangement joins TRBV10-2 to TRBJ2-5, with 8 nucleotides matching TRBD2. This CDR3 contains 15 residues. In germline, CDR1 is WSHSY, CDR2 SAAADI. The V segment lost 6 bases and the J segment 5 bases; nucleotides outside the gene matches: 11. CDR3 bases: TGCGCCAGCAGGGAAAGCAGGACTAGCTGGGAGACCCAGTACTTC. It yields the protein CASRESRTSWETQYF.

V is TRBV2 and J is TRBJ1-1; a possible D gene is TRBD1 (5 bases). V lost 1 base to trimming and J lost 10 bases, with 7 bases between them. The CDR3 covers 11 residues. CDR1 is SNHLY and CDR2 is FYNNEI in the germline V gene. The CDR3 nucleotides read TGTGCCAGCAGTGAAGATCAGGGAGCTTTCTTT. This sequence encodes CASSEDQGAFF.

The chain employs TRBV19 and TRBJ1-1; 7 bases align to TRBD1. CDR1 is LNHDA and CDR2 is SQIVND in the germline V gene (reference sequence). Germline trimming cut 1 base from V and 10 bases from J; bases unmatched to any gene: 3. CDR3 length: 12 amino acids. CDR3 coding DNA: TGTGCCAGTAGTATAGGATCAGGGGGAGCTTTCTTT. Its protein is CASSIGSGGAFF.

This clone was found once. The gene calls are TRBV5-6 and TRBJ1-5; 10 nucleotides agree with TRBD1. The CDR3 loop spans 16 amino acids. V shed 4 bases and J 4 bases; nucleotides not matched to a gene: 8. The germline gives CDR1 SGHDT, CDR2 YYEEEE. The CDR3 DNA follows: TGTGCCAGCAGCCTGGGACAGGGGAAGAAAAATCAGCCCCAGCATTTT. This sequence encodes CASSLGQGKKNQPQHF.

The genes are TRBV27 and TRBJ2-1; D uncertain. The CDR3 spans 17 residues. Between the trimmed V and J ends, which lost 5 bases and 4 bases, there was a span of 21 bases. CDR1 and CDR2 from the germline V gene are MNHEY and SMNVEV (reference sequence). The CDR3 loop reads CASSDLPRRWSYNEQFF. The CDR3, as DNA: TGTGCCAGCAGTGATCTACCGCGCCGGTGGTCATACAATGAGCAGTTCTTC.

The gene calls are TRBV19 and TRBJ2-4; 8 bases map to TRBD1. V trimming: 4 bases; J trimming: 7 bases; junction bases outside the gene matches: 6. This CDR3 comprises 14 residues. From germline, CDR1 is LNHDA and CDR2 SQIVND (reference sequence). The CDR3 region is CASSTRTGRNIQYF. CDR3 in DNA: TGTGCCAGTAGTACCCGGACAGGGAGGAACATTCAGTACTTC.

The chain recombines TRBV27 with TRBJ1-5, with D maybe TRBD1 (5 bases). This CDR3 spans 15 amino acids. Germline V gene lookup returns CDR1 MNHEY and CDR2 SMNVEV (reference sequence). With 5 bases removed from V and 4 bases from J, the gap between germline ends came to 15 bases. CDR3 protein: CASSPGGSRNQPQHF. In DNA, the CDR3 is TGTGCCAGCAGTCCGGGGGGGTCGAGGAATCAGCCCCAGCATTTT.

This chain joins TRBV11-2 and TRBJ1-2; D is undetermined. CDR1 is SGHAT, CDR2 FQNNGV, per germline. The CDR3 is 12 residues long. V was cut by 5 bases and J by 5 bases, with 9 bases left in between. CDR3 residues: CASSGALYGYTF. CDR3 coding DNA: TGTGCCAGCAGCGGCGCCTTATATGGCTACACCTTC.

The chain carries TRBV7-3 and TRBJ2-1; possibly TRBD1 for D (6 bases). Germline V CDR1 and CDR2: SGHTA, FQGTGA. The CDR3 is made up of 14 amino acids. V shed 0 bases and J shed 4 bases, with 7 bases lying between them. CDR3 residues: CASSLTRGYNEQFF. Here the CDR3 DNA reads TGTGCCAGCAGCTTAACCAGGGGTTACAATGAGCAGTTCTTC.

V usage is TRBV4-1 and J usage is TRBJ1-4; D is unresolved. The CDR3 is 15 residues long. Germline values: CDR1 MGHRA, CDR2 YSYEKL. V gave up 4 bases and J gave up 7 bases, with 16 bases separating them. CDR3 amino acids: CASSRGEGRVEKLFF. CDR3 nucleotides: TGCGCCAGCAGCCGCGGGGAAGGGAGAGTTGAAAAACTGTTTTTT.

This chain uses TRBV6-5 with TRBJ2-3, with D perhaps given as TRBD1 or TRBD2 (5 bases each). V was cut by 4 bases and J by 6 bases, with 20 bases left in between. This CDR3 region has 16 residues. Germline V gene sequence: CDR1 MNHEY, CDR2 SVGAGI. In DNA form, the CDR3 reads TGTGCCAGCAGTTCAATCCGGGACCTAAAGCACGATACGCAGTATTTT. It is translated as CASSSIRDLKHDTQYF.

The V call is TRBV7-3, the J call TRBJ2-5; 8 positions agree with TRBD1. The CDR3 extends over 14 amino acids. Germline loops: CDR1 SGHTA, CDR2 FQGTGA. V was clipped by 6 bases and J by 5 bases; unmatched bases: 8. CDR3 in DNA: TGTGCCAGCAGGAGACAGGGGTCGGGGGAGACCCAGTACTTC. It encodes CASRRQGSGETQYF.

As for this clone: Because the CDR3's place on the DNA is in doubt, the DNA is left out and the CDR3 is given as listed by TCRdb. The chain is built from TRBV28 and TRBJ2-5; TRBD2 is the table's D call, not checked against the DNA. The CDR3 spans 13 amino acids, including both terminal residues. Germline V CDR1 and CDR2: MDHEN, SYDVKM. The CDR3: CASSWGSGASKYF.

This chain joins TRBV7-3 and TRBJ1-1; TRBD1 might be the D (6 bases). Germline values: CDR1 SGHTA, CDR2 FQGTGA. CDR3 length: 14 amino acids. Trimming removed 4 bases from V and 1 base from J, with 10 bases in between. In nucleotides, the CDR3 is TGTGCCAGCAGCTCCGGACAGTCGAACACTGAAGCTTTCTTT. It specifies CASSSGQSNTEAFF.

Here the CDR3 DNA reads TGCGCCAGCAGCCCCGGGACCACAGGGTTATTTTCCTACGAGCAGTACTTC. Translating it yields CASSPGTTGLFSYEQYF. The chain recombines TRBV4-1 with TRBJ2-7, with D possibly matching TRBD1 (6 bases). Germline CDR1 reads MGHRA; CDR2 reads YSYEKL. Trimming cost V 4 bases and J 1 base, with 20 bases left between them. CDR3 length: 17 amino acids.

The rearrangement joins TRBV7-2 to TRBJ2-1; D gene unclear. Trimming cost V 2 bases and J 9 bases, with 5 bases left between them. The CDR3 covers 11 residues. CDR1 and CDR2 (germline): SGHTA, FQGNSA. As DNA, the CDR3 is TGTGCCAGCAGCTTAAGACCTGAGCAGTTCTTC. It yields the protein CASSLRPEQFF.

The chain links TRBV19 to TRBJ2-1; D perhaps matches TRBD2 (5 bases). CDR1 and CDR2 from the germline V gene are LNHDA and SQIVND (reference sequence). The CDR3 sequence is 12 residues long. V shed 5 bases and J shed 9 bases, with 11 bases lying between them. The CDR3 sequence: CASSPLGGEQFF. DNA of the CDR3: TGTGCCAGTAGTCCCCTCGGAGGTGAGCAGTTCTTC.